This record looks at one T cell receptor (beta chain) sequence and its context. Its antigen remains unidentified. These data belong to a study of T cell responses to AZD1222 COVID-19 vaccine. Study results and caveats: Spike was spanned by vaccine-associated CD4 TCRs, which were dominant at 160-218 and 743-854. No repertoire was sampled before or during the peak T cell response, only after it. Compared with day 0, the breadth and depth of the Spike-specific TCR repertoire rose significantly after two doses of AZD1222. Targets within unmutated variant regions were reportedly found for nearly half of spike-specific TCRs.

Trimming cost V 0 bases and J 6 bases, with 10 bases left between them. CDR3 length equals 14 residues. Germline V gene data show CDR1 as SGDLS and CDR2 as YYNGEE. Sequencing used immunoSEQ multiplex PCR; TCRdb keeps in-frame clones, though not all of them. The table includes about 140,000 clones, 85% to 95% detected once. The chain couples TRBV9 to TRBJ2-1, with a tentative D call TRBD2 (6 bases). The TCR was taken from an adult in good health. The sample here was peripheral blood, taken on day 0 of AZD1222 vaccination. The CDR3 loop is CASSVGLGGNEQFF. CDR3 nucleotides: TGTGCCAGCAGCGTAGGTCTCGGGGGCAATGAGCAGTTCTTC.